The 16 T cell receptor beta chains given below trace back to one sample, sequenced in a study of glioma-infiltrating T cells after dendritic cell vaccination. Some clones are missing from TCRdb's copy, which holds only in-frame ones; the method was immunoSEQ multiplex PCR. The sample consists of 65,000 to 80,000 clones, around nine tenths of them appearing once. Indicated time point: after dendritic cell vaccination, including at tumor progression/relapse. The sequencing used blood, collected after dendritic cell vaccination. The source of these receptors is a human donor with glioblastoma.

The rearrangement uses TRBV4-2 and TRBJ2-7; 8 bases are a match to TRBD2. The CDR3 has 15 residues. CDR1 is LGHNA, CDR2 YNFKEQ, per germline. J gave up 4 bases and V 3 bases, and 8 bases lay outside the gene matches. CDR3 sequence (DNA): TGTGCCAGCAGCCAGTCGGCTAGCGGGTCGTACGAGCAGTACTTC. Translation: CASSQSASGSYEQYF.

The V call is TRBV7-3, the J call TRBJ2-1; no clear D. The CDR3 has 15 amino acids. Germline CDR1 and CDR2: SGHTA and FQGTGA. Trimming left V 5 bases short and J 0 bases short, with 11 bases between. Written as DNA, the CDR3 is TGTGCCAGCAGCCCCCTTAAGAGCTCCTACAATGAGCAGTTCTTC. This sequence encodes CASSPLKSSYNEQFF.

The gene calls are TRBV5-4 and TRBJ2-2; possible D gene TRBD2, 5 bases. The V and J ends lost 0 bases and 8 bases respectively, with 14 bases between them. Germline V gives CDR1 SGHNT, CDR2 YYREEE (reference sequence). The CDR3 length is 15 residues. CDR3: CASSLAERARGELFF. CDR3 in DNA: TGTGCCAGCAGCTTGGCCGAGAGGGCCAGGGGGGAGCTGTTTTTT. Combining the CDR3 with reference TRBV5-4 and TRBJ2-2 gives the whole variable domain ETGVTQSPTHLIKTRGQQVTLRCSSQSGHNTVSWYQQALGQGPQFIFQYYREEENGRGNFPPRFSGLQFPNYSSELNVNALELDDSALYLCASSLAERARGELFFGEGSRLTVL.

This clone came up a few times. The V call is TRBV13, the J call TRBJ1-4; D is uncertain. The V end lost 6 bases, the J end lost 0 bases, and 14 bases lay between the germline ends. CDR1 PRHDT and CDR2 FYEKMQ come from the germline V gene (reference sequence). This CDR3 is 16 amino acids long. CDR3 coding DNA: TGTGCCAGCAGAAGAACAGCCGTCGCAACTAATGAAAAACTGTTTTTT. Protein: CASRRTAVATNEKLFF.

This clone was seen a handful of times. The chain is built from TRBV18 and TRBJ1-1, with D tentatively TRBD1 (5 bases). V lost 6 bases to trimming and J lost 3 bases, with 11 bases between them. Per germline, CDR1 KGHSH and CDR2 LQKENI. The CDR3 has 13 residues. The CDR3 loop reads CASSTSRDTEAFF. DNA for the CDR3: TGTGCCAGCTCCACTTCCAGGGACACTGAAGCTTTCTTT.

The V call is TRBV5-1, the J call TRBJ2-3, with 7 bases identical to TRBD2. CDR1 is SGHRS, CDR2 YFSETQ, per germline. The CDR3 is made up of 15 amino acids. V gave up 1 base and J gave up 0 bases; unmatched junction bases: 2. The CDR3 reads CASSLSGASTDTQYF. CDR3 sequence (DNA): TGCGCCAGCAGCTTGAGCGGGGCTAGCACAGATACGCAGTATTTT.

The chain combines TRBV11-2 with TRBJ2-6; no reliable D call. The length of the CDR3 is 14 residues. Germline CDR1 is SGHAT and CDR2 is FQNNGV. Deletions cut 3 bases from V and 1 base from J, with 4 bases between. CDR3 residues: CASSFNSGANVLTF. CDR3 nucleotides: TGTGCCAGCAGCTTCAATTCTGGGGCCAACGTCCTGACTTTC.

This chain joins TRBV6-1 and TRBJ2-1; the match to TRBD1 covers 7 bases. Germline values: CDR1 MNHNS, CDR2 SASEGT. Germline trimming cut 11 bases from V and 3 bases from J; bases unmatched to any gene: 10. The CDR3 length is 14 residues. Here the CDR3 DNA reads TGTGCCGGCCAACAACAGGGGTACTACAATGAGCAGTTCTTC. This codes for CAGQQQGYYNEQFF.

This chain joins TRBV5-1 and TRBJ2-5, with D maybe TRBD1 (5 bases). Germline V gene lookup returns CDR1 SGHRS and CDR2 YFSETQ. Trimming took 7 bases from V and 1 from J, leaving 17 bases between them. The CDR3 has 15 amino acids. The CDR3 here is CASLRAQWGQETQYF. The CDR3 DNA reads TGCGCCAGCCTCAGGGCCCAATGGGGCCAAGAGACCCAGTACTTC.

J is TRBJ1-2 and V is TRBV7-9; D is possibly TRBD1 (6 bases). Germline assignment: CDR1 SEHNR and CDR2 FQNEAQ (reference sequence). V was pared by 2 bases and J by 5 bases, with 9 bases between. This CDR3 has 13 residues. The CDR3 nucleotides read TGTGCCAGCAGCTTAACAGGGCTATATGGCTACACCTTC. Protein sequence: CASSLTGLYGYTF.

The genes are TRBV16 and TRBJ1-2, with D unclear. The CDR3 covers 14 residues. V was cut by 0 bases and J by 4 bases, with 9 bases left in between. Germline V gene sequence: CDR1 KGHSY, CDR2 FQNENV. The CDR3 protein is CASSQSREVYGYTF. The DNA for the CDR3 is TGTGCCAGCAGCCAATCCCGCGAGGTCTATGGCTACACCTTC. The variable domain in full, completed from reference TRBV16 and TRBJ1-2, reads GEEVAQTPKHLVRGEGQKAKLYCAPIKGHSYVFWYQQVLKNEFKFLISFQNENVFDETGMPKERFSAKCLPNSPCSLEIQATKLEDSAVYFCASSQSREVYGYTFGSGTRLTVV.

CDR3 nucleotides: TGTGCCAGCAGTCGATCGAGGGATGAGCAGTTCTTC. It codes for CASSRSRDEQFF. The chain recombines TRBV6-5 with TRBJ2-1, with D possibly being TRBD2 (5 bases). Looked up from germline, CDR1 is MNHEY and CDR2 is SVGAGI. The CDR3 loop spans 12 amino acids. V shed 5 bases and J shed 8 bases, with 10 bases lying between them.

J is TRBJ1-2 and V is TRBV10-2; TRBD1 matches 7 bases. The CDR3 covers 14 residues. Germline lookup yields CDR1 WSHSY and CDR2 SAAADI. V dropped 1 base and J dropped 2; count of bases not matched to a gene: 1. The CDR3 is CASSEYRGNYGYTF. The CDR3 nucleotides read TGCGCCAGCAGTGAGTACAGGGGCAACTATGGCTACACCTTC.

The rearrangement uses TRBV5-6 and TRBJ2-7; 7 nucleotides line up with TRBD1. Germline loops: CDR1 SGHDT, CDR2 YYEEEE. The V segment lost 2 bases and the J segment 1 base; nucleotides outside the gene matches: 3. The CDR3 spans 14 residues. The CDR3 protein is CASSLDRVSYEQYF. The CDR3 DNA is TGTGCCAGCAGCTTAGACAGGGTGTCCTACGAGCAGTACTTC.

V is TRBV18 and J is TRBJ2-1, with D possibly being TRBD2 (5 bases). V was shortened by 3 bases and J by 6 bases, with 21 bases between the two germline ends. Germline values: CDR1 KGHSH, CDR2 LQKENI. The CDR3 contains 17 residues. The CDR3 sequence: CASSPSEGSKGINEQFF. Written as DNA, the CDR3 is TGTGCCAGCTCACCGTCTGAGGGAAGCAAGGGAATCAATGAGCAGTTCTTC.

V and J are TRBV4-2 and TRBJ2-3; 15 bases align to TRBD2. V shed 5 bases and J 1 base; nucleotides not matched to a gene: 4. Per the germline V gene, CDR1 is LGHNA and CDR2 is YNFKEQ. The CDR3 runs 17 residues. The chain's CDR3 is CASSDGLAGGGTDTQYF. The CDR3 DNA reads TGTGCCAGCAGCGACGGACTAGCGGGAGGGGGCACAGATACGCAGTATTTT.